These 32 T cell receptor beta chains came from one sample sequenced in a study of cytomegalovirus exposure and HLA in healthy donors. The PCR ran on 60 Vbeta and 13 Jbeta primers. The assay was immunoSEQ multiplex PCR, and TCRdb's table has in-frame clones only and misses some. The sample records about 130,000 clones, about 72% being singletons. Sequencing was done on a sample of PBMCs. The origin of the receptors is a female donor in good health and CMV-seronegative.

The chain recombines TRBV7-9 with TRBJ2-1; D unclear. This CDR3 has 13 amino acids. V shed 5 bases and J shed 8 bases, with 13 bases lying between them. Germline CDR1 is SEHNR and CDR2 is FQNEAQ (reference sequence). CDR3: CASSPPASYEQFF. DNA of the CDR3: TGTGCCAGCAGCCCCCCCGCTAGTTATGAGCAGTTCTTC.

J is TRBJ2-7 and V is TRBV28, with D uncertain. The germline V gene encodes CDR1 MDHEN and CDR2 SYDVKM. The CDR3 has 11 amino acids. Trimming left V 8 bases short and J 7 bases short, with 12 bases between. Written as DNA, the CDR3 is TGTGCCAGCCGGGTCCGGTGGGAGCAGTACTTC. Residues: CASRVRWEQYF. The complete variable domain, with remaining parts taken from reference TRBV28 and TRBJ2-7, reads DVKVTQSSRYLVKRTGEKVFLECVQDMDHENMFWYRQDPGLGLRLIYFSYDVKMKEKGDIPEGYSVSREKKERFSLILESASTNQTSMYLCASRVRWEQYFGPGTRLTVT.

This CDR3 reads CASSLGLAGTSYEQYF. CDR3 coding DNA: TGTGCCAGCAGTTTAGGACTAGCGGGTACCTCCTACGAGCAGTACTTC. The V gene is TRBV28, the J gene TRBJ2-7; 11 nucleotides align to TRBD2. After removal of 2 bases from V and 0 bases from J, the junction contained 3 bases not matched to a gene. This CDR3 has 16 residues. Germline loops: CDR1 MDHEN, CDR2 SYDVKM. Variable domain in full (rest from reference TRBV28 and TRBJ2-7): DVKVTQSSRYLVKRTGEKVFLECVQDMDHENMFWYRQDPGLGLRLIYFSYDVKMKEKGDIPEGYSVSREKKERFSLILESASTNQTSMYLCASSLGLAGTSYEQYFGPGTRLTVT.

The CDR3, as DNA: TGCGCCAGCAGCCTGTACAGGGAATTCGCTGAAGCTTTCTTT. The encoded protein is CASSLYREFAEAFF. This chain joins TRBV5-1 and TRBJ1-1; maybe TRBD1 (6 bases). Germline V gene lookup returns CDR1 SGHRS and CDR2 YFSETQ. The CDR3 consists of 14 residues. Trimming cost V 4 bases and J 6 bases, with 16 bases left between them.

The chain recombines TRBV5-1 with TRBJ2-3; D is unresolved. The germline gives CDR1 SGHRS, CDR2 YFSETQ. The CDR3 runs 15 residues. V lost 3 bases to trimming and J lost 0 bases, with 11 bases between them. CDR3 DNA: TGCGCCAGCAGCTCCTCGGTGCGGAGCACAGATACGCAGTATTTT. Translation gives CASSSSVRSTDTQYF.

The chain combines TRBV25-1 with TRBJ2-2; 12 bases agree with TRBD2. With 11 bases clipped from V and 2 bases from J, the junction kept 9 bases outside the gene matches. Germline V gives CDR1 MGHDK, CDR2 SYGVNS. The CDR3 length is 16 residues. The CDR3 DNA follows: TGTGCCTCCGAACGGACTAGCGGGGCCAACACCGGGGAGCTGTTTTTT. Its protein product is CASERTSGANTGELFF. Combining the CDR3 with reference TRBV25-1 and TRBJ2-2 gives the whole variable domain EADIYQTPRYLVIGTGKKITLECSQTMGHDKMYWYQQDPGMELHLIHYSYGVNSTEKGDLSSESTVSRIRTEHFPLTLESARPSHTSQYLCASERTSGANTGELFFGEGSRLTVL.

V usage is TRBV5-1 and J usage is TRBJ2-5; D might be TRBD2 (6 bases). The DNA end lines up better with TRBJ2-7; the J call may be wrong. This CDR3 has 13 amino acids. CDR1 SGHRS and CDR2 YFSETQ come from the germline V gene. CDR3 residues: CASSAGLHYEQYF. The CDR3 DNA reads TGCGCCAGCAGCGCGGGACTTCACTACGAGCAGTACTTC.

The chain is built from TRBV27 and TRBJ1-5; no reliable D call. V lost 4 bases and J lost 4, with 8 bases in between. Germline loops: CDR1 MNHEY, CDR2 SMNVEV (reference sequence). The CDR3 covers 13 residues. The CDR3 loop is CASSSTFNQPQHF. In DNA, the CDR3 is TGTGCCAGCAGTTCAACATTTAATCAGCCCCAGCATTTT.

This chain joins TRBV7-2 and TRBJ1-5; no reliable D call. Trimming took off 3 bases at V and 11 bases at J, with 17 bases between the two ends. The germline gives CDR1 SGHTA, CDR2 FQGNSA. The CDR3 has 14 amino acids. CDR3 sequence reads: CASSLSRASGAQHF. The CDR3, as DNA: TGTGCCAGCAGCTTGTCCCGGGCCAGCGGGGCCCAGCATTTT.

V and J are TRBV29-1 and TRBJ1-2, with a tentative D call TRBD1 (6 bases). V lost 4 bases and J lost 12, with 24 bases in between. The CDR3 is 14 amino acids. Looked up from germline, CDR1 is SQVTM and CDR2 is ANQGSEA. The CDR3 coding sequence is TGCAGCGTTGCGGGGGTGGGCGGGGGCCGATCGGACACCTTC. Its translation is CSVAGVGGGRSDTF.

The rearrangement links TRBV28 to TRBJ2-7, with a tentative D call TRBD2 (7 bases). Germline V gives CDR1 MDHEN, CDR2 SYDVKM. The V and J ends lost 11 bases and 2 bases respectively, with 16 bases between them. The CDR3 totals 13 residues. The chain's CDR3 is CAALGGPPYEQYF. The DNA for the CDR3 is TGTGCCGCCCTGGGGGGGCCGCCCTACGAGCAGTACTTC. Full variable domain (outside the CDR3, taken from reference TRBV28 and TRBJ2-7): DVKVTQSSRYLVKRTGEKVFLECVQDMDHENMFWYRQDPGLGLRLIYFSYDVKMKEKGDIPEGYSVSREKKERFSLILESASTNQTSMYLCAALGGPPYEQYFGPGTRLTVT.

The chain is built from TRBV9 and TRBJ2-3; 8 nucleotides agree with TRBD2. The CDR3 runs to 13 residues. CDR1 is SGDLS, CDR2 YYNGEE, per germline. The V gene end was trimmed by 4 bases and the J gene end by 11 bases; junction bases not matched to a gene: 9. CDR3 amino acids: CASSSAGDEVQYF. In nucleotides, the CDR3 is TGTGCCAGCAGCTCAGCGGGGGATGAGGTGCAGTATTTT. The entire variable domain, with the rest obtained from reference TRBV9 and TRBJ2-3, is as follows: DSGVTQTPKHLITATGQRVTLRCSPRSGDLSVYWYQQSLDQGLQFLIQYYNGEERAKGNILERFSAQQFPDLHSELNLSSLELGDSALYFCASSSAGDEVQYFGPGTRLTVL.

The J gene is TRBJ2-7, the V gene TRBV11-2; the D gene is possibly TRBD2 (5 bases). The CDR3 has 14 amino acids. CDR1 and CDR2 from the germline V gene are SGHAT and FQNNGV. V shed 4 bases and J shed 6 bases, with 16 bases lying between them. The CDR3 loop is CASSYGLGRFEQYF. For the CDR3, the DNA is TGTGCCAGCAGCTACGGACTGGGCCGTTTCGAGCAGTACTTC.

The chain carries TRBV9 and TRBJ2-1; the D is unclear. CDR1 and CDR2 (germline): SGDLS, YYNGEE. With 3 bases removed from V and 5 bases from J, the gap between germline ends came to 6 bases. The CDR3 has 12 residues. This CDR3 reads CASSARHNEQFF. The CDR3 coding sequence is TGTGCCAGCAGCGCCCGTCACAATGAGCAGTTCTTC.

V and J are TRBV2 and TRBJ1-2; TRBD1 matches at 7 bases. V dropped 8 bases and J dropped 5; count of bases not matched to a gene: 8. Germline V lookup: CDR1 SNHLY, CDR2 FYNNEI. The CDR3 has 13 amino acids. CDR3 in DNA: TGTGCCAGCGGGCCAGGGGGGCGGTATGGCTACACCTTC. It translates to CASGPGGRYGYTF.

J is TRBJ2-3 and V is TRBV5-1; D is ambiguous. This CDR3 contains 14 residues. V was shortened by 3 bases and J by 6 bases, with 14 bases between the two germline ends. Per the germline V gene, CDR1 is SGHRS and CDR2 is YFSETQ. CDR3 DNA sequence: TGCGCCAGCAGCTGGGTCCTGCCGGAGGATACGCAGTATTTT. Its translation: CASSWVLPEDTQYF. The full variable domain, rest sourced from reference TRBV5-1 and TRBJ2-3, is KAGVTQTPRYLIKTRGQQVTLSCSPISGHRSVSWYQQTPGQGLQFLFEYFSETQRNKGNFPGRFSGRQFSNSRSEMNVSTLELGDSALYLCASSWVLPEDTQYFGPGTRLTVL.

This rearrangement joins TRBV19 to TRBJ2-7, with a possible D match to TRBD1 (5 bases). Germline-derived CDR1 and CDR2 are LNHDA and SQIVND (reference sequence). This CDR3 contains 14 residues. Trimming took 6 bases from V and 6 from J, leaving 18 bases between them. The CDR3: CASSRFIQGGEQYF. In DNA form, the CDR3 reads TGTGCCAGTAGCCGATTCATCCAGGGCGGCGAGCAGTACTTC.

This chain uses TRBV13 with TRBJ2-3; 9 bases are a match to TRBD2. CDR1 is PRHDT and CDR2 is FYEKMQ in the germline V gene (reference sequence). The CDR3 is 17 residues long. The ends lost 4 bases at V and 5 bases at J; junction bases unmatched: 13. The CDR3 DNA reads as TGTGCCAGCAGCTCCCAGTTGGCTAGCGGGAAAATAGATACGCAGTATTTT. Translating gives CASSSQLASGKIDTQYF.

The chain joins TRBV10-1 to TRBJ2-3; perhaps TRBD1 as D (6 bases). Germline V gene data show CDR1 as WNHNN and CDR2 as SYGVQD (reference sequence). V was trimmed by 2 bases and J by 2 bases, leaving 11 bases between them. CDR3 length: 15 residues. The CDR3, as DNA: TGCGCCAGCAGTGAGCACAGGGCAGTCACAGATACGCAGTATTTT. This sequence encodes CASSEHRAVTDTQYF.

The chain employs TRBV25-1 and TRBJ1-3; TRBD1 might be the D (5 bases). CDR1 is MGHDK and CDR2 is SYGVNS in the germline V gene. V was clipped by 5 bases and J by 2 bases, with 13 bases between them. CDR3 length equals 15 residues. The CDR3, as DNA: TGTGCCAGCAGTCCCCTATGGGGGGCTGGAAACACCATATATTTT. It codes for CASSPLWGAGNTIYF.

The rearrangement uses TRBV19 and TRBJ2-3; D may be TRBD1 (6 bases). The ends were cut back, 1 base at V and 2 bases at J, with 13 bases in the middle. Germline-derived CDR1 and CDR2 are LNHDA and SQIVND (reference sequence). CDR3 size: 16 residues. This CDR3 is CASSIGAGVATDTQYF. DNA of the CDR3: TGTGCCAGTAGTATAGGGGCAGGGGTAGCCACAGATACGCAGTATTTT. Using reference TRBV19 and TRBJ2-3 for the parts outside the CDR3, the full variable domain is DGGITQSPKYLFRKEGQNVTLSCEQNLNHDAMYWYRQDPGQGLRLIYYSQIVNDFQKGDIAEGYSVSREKKESFPLTVTSAQKNPTAFYLCASSIGAGVATDTQYFGPGTRLTVL.

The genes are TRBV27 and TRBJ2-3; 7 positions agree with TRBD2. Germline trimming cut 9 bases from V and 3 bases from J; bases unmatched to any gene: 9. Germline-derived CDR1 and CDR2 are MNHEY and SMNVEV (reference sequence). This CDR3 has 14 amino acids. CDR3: CASSVAGVTDTQYF. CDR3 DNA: TGTGCCAGTTCTGTGGCGGGAGTGACAGATACGCAGTATTTT.

The CDR3 spells CASSSGVGTGELFF. The DNA of the CDR3 is TGTGCCAGCAGCTCCGGGGTAGGCACCGGGGAGCTGTTTTTT. The V and J genes are TRBV7-2 and TRBJ2-2; TRBD2 is a possible D gene (5 bases). The germline V gene has CDR1 SGHTA and CDR2 FQGNSA. The V end was cut by 4 bases, the J end by 4 bases, with 10 bases between. This CDR3 has 14 amino acids.

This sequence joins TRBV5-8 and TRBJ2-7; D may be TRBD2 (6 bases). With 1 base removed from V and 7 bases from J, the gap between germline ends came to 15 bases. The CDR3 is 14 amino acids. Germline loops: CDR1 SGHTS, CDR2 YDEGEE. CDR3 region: CASSLRLGTAEQYF. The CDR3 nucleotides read TGTGCCAGCAGCTTGAGACTAGGGACGGCGGAGCAGTACTTC.

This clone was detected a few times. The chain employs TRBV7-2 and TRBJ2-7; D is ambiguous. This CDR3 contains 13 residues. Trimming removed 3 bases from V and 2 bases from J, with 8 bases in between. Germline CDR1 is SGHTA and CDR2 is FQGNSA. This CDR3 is CASSLQVTYEQYF. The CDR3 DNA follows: TGTGCCAGCAGCTTGCAGGTTACCTACGAGCAGTACTTC.

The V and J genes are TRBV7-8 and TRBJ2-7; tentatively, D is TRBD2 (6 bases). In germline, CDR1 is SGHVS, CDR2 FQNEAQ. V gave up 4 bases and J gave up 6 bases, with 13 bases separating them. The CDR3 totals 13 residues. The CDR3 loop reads CASSSRDSCEQYF. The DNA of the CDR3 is TGTGCCAGCAGCTCAAGGGACTCTTGCGAGCAGTACTTC.

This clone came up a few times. CDR3 DNA: TGTGCCAGCAGAACGAACAGGGGGGACACCGGGGAGCTGTTTTTT. Translation: CASRTNRGDTGELFF. The rearrangement links TRBV2 to TRBJ2-2, with TRBD1 matching over 8 bases. V shed 6 bases, J shed 3 bases, and the junction held 6 bases outside the gene matches. There are 15 residues in the CDR3. Germline CDR1 and CDR2: SNHLY and FYNNEI.

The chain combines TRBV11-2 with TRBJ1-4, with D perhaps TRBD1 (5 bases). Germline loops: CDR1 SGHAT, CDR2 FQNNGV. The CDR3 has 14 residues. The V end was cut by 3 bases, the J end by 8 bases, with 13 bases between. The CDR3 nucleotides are TGTGCCAGCAGCTTTAGCAGGGTAGGGGAAAAACTGTTTTTT. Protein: CASSFSRVGEKLFF.

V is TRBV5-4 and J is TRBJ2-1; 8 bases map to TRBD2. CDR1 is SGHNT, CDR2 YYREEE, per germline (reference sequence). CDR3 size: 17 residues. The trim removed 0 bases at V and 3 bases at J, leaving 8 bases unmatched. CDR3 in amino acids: CASSLELAGNYYNEQFF. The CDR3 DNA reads TGTGCCAGCAGCTTGGAATTAGCGGGAAATTACTACAATGAGCAGTTCTTC.

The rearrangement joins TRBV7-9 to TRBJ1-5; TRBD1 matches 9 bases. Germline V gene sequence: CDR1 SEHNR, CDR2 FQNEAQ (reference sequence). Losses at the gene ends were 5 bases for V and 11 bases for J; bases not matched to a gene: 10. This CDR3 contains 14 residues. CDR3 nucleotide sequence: TGTGCCAGCAGCCAGGGACAGGGAAGCCGGGCCCAGCATTTT. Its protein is CASSQGQGSRAQHF.

The CDR3 DNA reads as TGCGCCAGCAGCCTGCGGTCTAGCGGCCAAGAGACCCAGTACTTC. Its translation is CASSLRSSGQETQYF. The V gene is TRBV4-1, the J gene TRBJ2-5; 7 bases are a match to TRBD2. The CDR3 is 15 residues long. V dropped 4 bases and J dropped 1; count of bases not matched to a gene: 6. Germline lookup yields CDR1 MGHRA and CDR2 YSYEKL.

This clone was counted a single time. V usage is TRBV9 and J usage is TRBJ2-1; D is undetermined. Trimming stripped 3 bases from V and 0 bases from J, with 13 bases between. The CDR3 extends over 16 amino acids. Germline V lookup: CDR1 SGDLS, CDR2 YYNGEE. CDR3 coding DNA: TGTGCCAGCAGCGGGAATACCTGGAGCTCCTACAATGAGCAGTTCTTC. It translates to CASSGNTWSSYNEQFF.